Listed below are T cell receptor beta chains from one sample, sequenced in a study of Graves' ophthalmopathy and Graves' hyperthyroidism. TCRdb redid the calling of the multiplex PCR reads with MiXCR, one entry per CDR3 protein. The sample lists around 400,000 distinct CDR3 sequences; 20% to 25% were seen once. Sequenced material: peripheral blood. These receptors came from a woman aged 18-29 years with stable Graves' hyperthyroidism. CDR3s include the opening cysteine and the closing phenylalanine or tryptophan. The D gene is left open where the match is weak. The size field is filled for only some rows; it gives once, few, many or a size class.

j_call,d_call,clone_size,v_call,cdr3_nt,cdr3_aa
TRBJ2-4,TRBD2,many,TRBV12-3/TRBV12-4,TGTGCCAGCAGGTCGTTCGCTAGCGGCAAAAACATTCAGTACTTC,CASRSFASGKNIQYF
TRBJ2-7,TRBD2,many,TRBV27,TGTGCCAGCAGTTTATCCGGACTAGCCAACTACGAGCAGTACTTC,CASSLSGLANYEQYF
TRBJ1-1,-,many,TRBV29-1,TGCAGCGTAGCTGGCGCCGAAGCTTTCTTT,CSVAGAEAFF
TRBJ2-5,TRBD2,many,TRBV4-1,TGCGCCAGCAGCCAGCATCTAGCGGGAGGAGAGACCCAGTACTTC,CASSQHLAGGETQYF
TRBJ2-7,TRBD1,many,TRBV12-3/TRBV12-4,TGTGCCAGCAGTTTAGCGCCCGGACAGGGTGCCTACGAGCAGTACTTC,CASSLAPGQGAYEQYF
TRBJ2-7,TRBD2,-,TRBV20-1,TGCAGTCAGACCGGGACTAGCGGGAGTCGCGAGCAGTACTTC,CSQTGTSGSREQYF
TRBJ2-7,-,many,TRBV28,TGTGCCAGCAGTTTAAGACAGGTCGTTACCTACGAGCAGTACTTC,CASSLRQVVTYEQYF
TRBJ2-5,TRBD1,few,TRBV7-8,TGTGCCAGCAGCTCGTTAGACAGGGAAGGTTTGGAGACCCAGTACTTC,CASSSLDREGLETQYF
TRBJ1-5,-,-,TRBV6-2/TRBV6-3,TGTGCCAGCAGCATGGTATCATGGGATCAGCCCCAGCATTTT,CASSMVSWDQPQHF
TRBJ2-7,-,few,TRBV29-1,TGCAGCGTTGAATTGAGTCAGTCTAGCTCCTACGAGCAGTACTTC,CSVELSQSSSYEQYF
TRBJ2-5,TRBD2,few,TRBV6-2/TRBV6-3,TGTGCCAGCAGTCGACTAGCGGGAGGGCTGCAAGAGACCAAGTACTTC,CASSRLAGGLQETKYF
TRBJ2-7,TRBD2,many,TRBV4-3,TGCGCCAGCAGCCAAGATTCCGGGGGGATGTACGAGCAGTACTTC,CASSQDSGGMYEQYF
TRBJ2-7,-,-,TRBV15,TGTGCCACCAGCAGGACGGGGTCCTCCTACGAGCAGTACTTC,CATSRTGSSYEQYF
TRBJ2-5,-,few,TRBV11-2,TGTGCCAGCAGAAGGGGCCTGGCCGGGAGCTCCCCAGAGACCCAGTACTTC,CASRRGLAGSSPETQYF
TRBJ2-7,TRBD1,many,TRBV2,TGTGCCAGCAGACTGGACAGGGAACACGAGCAGTACTTC,CASRLDREHEQYF
TRBJ2-7,-,many,TRBV6-2/TRBV6-3,TGTGCCAGCAGTACGGACATCGGACTTTACGAGCAGTACTTC,CASSTDIGLYEQYF
TRBJ1-2,TRBD1,many,TRBV20-1,TGCAGTGCGAACAGGGGGAACTATGGCTACACCTTC,CSANRGNYGYTF
TRBJ1-1,-,many,TRBV7-9,TGTGCCAGCAGCTTAGCAGCCCAGAACACTGAAGCTTTCTTT,CASSLAAQNTEAFF
TRBJ2-7,-,few,TRBV7-9,TGTGCCAGCAGCTTAGGCGGGCGGTTAAGCGAGCAGTACTTC,CASSLGGRLSEQYF
TRBJ2-7,-,many,TRBV19,TGTGCCAGTAGCCTAGGAGACGGGGACTACGAGCAGTACTTC,CASSLGDGDYEQYF
TRBJ2-7,-,many,TRBV11-2,TGTGCCAGCAGCTCCTTGGACGGGTACGAGCAGTACTTC,CASSSLDGYEQYF
TRBJ2-7,TRBD1,many,TRBV5-5,TGTGCCAGCAGCTTGGCGACAGGGAGAGAGCAGTACTTC,CASSLATGREQYF
TRBJ2-7,TRBD1,-,TRBV20-1,TGCAGTGCTTGGGACAGTCTGAGCTCCTACGAGCAGTACTTC,CSAWDSLSSYEQYF
TRBJ1-6,TRBD1,many,TRBV12-3/TRBV12-4,TGTGCCAGCAGTTCGCGGGACAGGTCTTCACCCCTCCACTTT,CASSSRDRSSPLHF
TRBJ1-1,-,many,TRBV11-1,TGTGCCAGCAGCTTATACAGCGACACTGAAGCTTTCTTT,CASSLYSDTEAFF
TRBJ1-5,-,-,TRBV12-3/TRBV12-4,TGTGCCAGCAGTTCAGGGGTCCTAAGCAATCAGCCCCAGCATTTT,CASSSGVLSNQPQHF
TRBJ2-7,-,many,TRBV20-1,TGCAGTGCTAGAGGTGGGACGGCAAGACTAGGGGTGTACGAGCAGTACTTC,CSARGGTARLGVYEQYF
TRBJ2-2,-,-,TRBV4-2,TGTGCCAGCAGCCAGGAAGCTTTTCTCACCATCGGGGAGCTGTTTTTT,CASSQEAFLTIGELFF
TRBJ2-7,-,many,TRBV11-2,TGTGCCAGCAGCTTAGATGGAGAGCAGTACTTC,CASSLDGEQYF
TRBJ2-5,-,many,TRBV2,TGTGCCAGCATAATTTCGCGTAGCATCCAAGAGACCCAGTACTTC,CASIISRSIQETQYF
TRBJ2-4,TRBD1,many,TRBV28,TGTGCCAGCAGTTTACCTATCCTCGGGACAGGGACCCAAAACATTCAGTACTTC,CASSLPILGTGTQNIQYF
TRBJ1-6,TRBD1,many,TRBV20-1,TGCAGTGCGGGACAGGATCCTGGTTCACCCCTCCACTTT,CSAGQDPGSPLHF
TRBJ2-7,-,-,TRBV12-3/TRBV12-4,TGTGCCAGCAGTCCACCGACAAACCCCTACGAGCAGTACTTC,CASSPPTNPYEQYF
TRBJ1-2,-,many,TRBV6-1,TGTGCCAGCAGTGAAATGCGGGCGGATGGCTACACCTTC,CASSEMRADGYTF
TRBJ2-4,TRBD2,many,TRBV5-1,TGCGCCAGCAGCTTGGAGGCTAGCGGGAGAGACATTCAGTACTTC,CASSLEASGRDIQYF
TRBJ1-1,-,many,TRBV19,TGTGCCAGTAGTATGGCAGGGGTAGGGACTGAAGCTTTCTTT,CASSMAGVGTEAFF
TRBJ1-1,-,many,TRBV20-1,TGCAGTGCGGAAGGACCAGGGGCTGAAGCTTTCTTT,CSAEGPGAEAFF
TRBJ2-7,TRBD1,once,TRBV6-5,TGTGCCAGCAGTTACCCGACAGGGGCTTCCTACGAGCAGTACTTC,CASSYPTGASYEQYF
TRBJ2-5,-,-,TRBV28,TGTGCCAGCAGTTACCTACTAGAGAACGGAGAGACCCAGTACTTC,CASSYLLENGETQYF
TRBJ1-5,-,many,TRBV20-1,TGCAGTGCTAGAGATTGGGGGTTAAGCAATCAGCCCCAGCATTTT,CSARDWGLSNQPQHF
TRBJ2-7,TRBD1,many,TRBV12-3/TRBV12-4,TGTGCCAGCAGCGACACCTTGACAGGGTTCTACGAGCAGTACTTC,CASSDTLTGFYEQYF
TRBJ2-6,-,many,TRBV14,TGTGCCAGCAGCCTTGGGTCCAACGTCCTGACTTTC,CASSLGSNVLTF
TRBJ2-4,-,-,TRBV24-1,TGTGCCACCAAGGCTGTCCTAGCCAAAAACATTCAGTACTTC,CATKAVLAKNIQYF
TRBJ2-5,-,many,TRBV2,TGTGCCAGCAACCGGGACAACCAAGAGACCCAGTACTTC,CASNRDNQETQYF
TRBJ1-1,-,-,TRBV2,TGTGCCAGCAAAAGAGAAATGAACACTGAAGCTTTCTTT,CASKREMNTEAFF
TRBJ2-7,-,many,TRBV6-2/TRBV6-3,TGTGCCAGCAGGGGCAGGAGCTCCTACGAGCAGTACTTC,CASRGRSSYEQYF
TRBJ2-2,-,few,TRBV4-2,TGTGCCAGCAGTTGGGGGGAGAACACCGGGGAGCTGTTTTTT,CASSWGENTGELFF
TRBJ1-1,-,many,TRBV20-1,TGCAGTGCTAGAGATAGGACATACACTGAAGCTTTCTTT,CSARDRTYTEAFF
TRBJ1-2,-,many,TRBV11-2,TGTGCCAGCAGCTCAAGCGGGGGCTACAACTATGGCTACACCTTC,CASSSSGGYNYGYTF
TRBJ2-7,-,many,TRBV13,TGTGCCAGCAGCCAAGGGGACGAGCAGTACTTC,CASSQGDEQYF
TRBJ2-7,-,-,TRBV4-1,TGCGCCAGCAGTCTGCCGTTCGGCGAGCAGTACTTC,CASSLPFGEQYF
TRBJ2-5,-,-,TRBV20-1,TGCAGTGCTAGAGGGGGTGACCTCGGGGCCCAGTACTTC,CSARGGDLGAQYF
TRBJ2-7,-,-,TRBV20-1,TGCAGTGCCAGAGACGGACGCCGCTCCTACGAGCAGTACTTC,CSARDGRRSYEQYF
TRBJ2-7,-,many,TRBV20-1,TGCAGTGTTAGACAGATCTCCTACGAGCAGTACTTC,CSVRQISYEQYF
TRBJ2-7,TRBD2,many,TRBV6-5,TGTGCCAGCAGTTGGACGACTAGCGGGACTTTCGAGCAGTACTTC,CASSWTTSGTFEQYF
TRBJ1-5,TRBD1,few,TRBV19,TGTGCCAGTAGTATAGAGGGGACAGATCAGCCCCAGCATTTT,CASSIEGTDQPQHF
TRBJ2-5,-,many,TRBV29-1,TGCAGCGTTTTTCGGGGCCAAGAGACCCAGTACTTC,CSVFRGQETQYF
TRBJ2-5,-,many,TRBV29-1,TGCAGCGTTGAAGAGGGGGGAGATGAGACCCAGTACTTC,CSVEEGGDETQYF
TRBJ1-2,-,-,TRBV2,TGTGCCAGCAGTCCCCCGGGGAGTAGTGGCTACACCTTC,CASSPPGSSGYTF
TRBJ1-6,TRBD1,few,TRBV19,TGTGCCAGTAGTACAAACAGGGGGCATGATTCACCCCTCCACTTT,CASSTNRGHDSPLHF